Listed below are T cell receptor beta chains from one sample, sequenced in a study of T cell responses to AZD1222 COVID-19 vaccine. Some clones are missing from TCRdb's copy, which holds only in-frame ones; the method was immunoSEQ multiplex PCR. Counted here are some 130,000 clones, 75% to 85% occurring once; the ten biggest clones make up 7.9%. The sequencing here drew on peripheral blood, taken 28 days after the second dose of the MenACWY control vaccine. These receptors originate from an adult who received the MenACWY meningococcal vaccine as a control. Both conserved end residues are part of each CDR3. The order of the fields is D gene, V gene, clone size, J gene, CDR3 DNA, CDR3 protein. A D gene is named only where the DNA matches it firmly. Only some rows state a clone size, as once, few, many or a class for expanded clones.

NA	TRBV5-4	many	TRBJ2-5	TGTGCCAGCAGCTTTATTCCCGGAGAGACCCAGTACTTC	CASSFIPGETQYF
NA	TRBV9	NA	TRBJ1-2	TGTGCCAGCAGCGTAAGGGACACCCTCTATGGCTACACCTTC	CASSVRDTLYGYTF
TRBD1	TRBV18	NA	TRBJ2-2	TGTGCCAGCTCGGGACAGCAGACCGGGGAGCTGTTTTTT	CASSGQQTGELFF
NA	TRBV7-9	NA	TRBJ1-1	TGTGCCAGCAGCTTAGGGACAGCCACTGAAGCTTTCTTT	CASSLGTATEAFF
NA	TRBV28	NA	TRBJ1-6	TGTGCCAGCAGTCCACCTGTGGGTTCGGGTTCACCCCTCCACTTT	CASSPPVGSGSPLHF
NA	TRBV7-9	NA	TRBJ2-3	TGTGCCAGCAGCCCGGACGGGGGCACAGATACGCAGTATTTT	CASSPDGGTDTQYF
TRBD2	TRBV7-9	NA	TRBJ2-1	TGTGCCAGCAGCTTACGCAGCGGGGGGGCTGATGAGCAGTTCTTC	CASSLRSGGADEQFF
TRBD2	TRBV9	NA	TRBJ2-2	TGTGCCAGCAGCACAGGACTAGCGGGGGGATACACCGGGGAGCTGTTTTTT	CASSTGLAGGYTGELFF
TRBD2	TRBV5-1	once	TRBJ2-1	TGCGCCAGCACAAGTAGCGGGAGGGCCTCGGGTGAGCAGTTCTTC	CASTSSGRASGEQFF
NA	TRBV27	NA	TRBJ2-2	TGTGCCAGCAGTCCCCCGGGGCGGGAGAACACCGGGGAGCTGTTTTTT	CASSPPGRENTGELFF
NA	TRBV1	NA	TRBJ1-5	TGCACCAGCGCACTAGAGGAGCATAGCAATCAGCCCCAGCATTTT	CTSALEEHSNQPQHF
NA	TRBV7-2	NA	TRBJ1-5	TGTGCCAGCAGCCCCCGGGGGCCCACCGTGGTGCTCGCTAAACCGCCCCAGCATTTT	CASSPRGPTVVLAKPPQHF
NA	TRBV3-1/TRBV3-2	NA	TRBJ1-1	TGTGCCAGCAGCCAATCTGTGGTAAACACTGAAGCTTTCTTT	CASSQSVVNTEAFF
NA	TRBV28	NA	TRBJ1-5	TGTGCCGGGGGGGGCGGAGACCCAAATAGCAATCAGCCCCAGCATTTT	CAGGGGDPNSNQPQHF
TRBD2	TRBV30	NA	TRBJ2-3	TGTGCCTGGAGTTTGACTAGCGTTGATACGCAGTATTTT	CAWSLTSVDTQYF
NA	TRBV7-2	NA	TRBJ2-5	TGTGCCAGCAGCTTAGCAATAACTGATGAGACCCAGTACTTC	CASSLAITDETQYF
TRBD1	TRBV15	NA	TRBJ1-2	TGTGCCACCAGCACCCGGGACAGGGGGCTCGATGGCTACACCTTC	CATSTRDRGLDGYTF
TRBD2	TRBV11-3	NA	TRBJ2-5	TGTGCCAGCAGCCAGAAGGAGCGGGAGGCCCGGTTGCAGCAGACCCAGTACTTC	CASSQKEREARLQQTQYF
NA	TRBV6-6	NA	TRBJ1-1	TGTGCCAGCAGTTACGAGTCAGCTAACACTGAAGCTTTCTTT	CASSYESANTEAFF
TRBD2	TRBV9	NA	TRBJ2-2	TGTGCCAGCAGCGTATTAAGCGGGGGAACGAACACCGGGGAGCTGTTTTTT	CASSVLSGGTNTGELFF
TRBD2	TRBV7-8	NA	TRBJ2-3	TGTGCCAGCAGCTTCCTACTAGCGGGGGGCACAGATACGCAGTATTTT	CASSFLLAGGTDTQYF
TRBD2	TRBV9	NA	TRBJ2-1	TGTGCCAGCAGCGTAGGTGCGGAGCGGGGAAACTACAATGAGCAGTTCTTC	CASSVGAERGNYNEQFF
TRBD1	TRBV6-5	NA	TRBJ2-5	TGTGCCAGCAGGTACAGGGACAGGGGGGAGACCCAGTACTTC	CASRYRDRGETQYF
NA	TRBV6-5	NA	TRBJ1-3	TGTGCCACCGAAAGGGGTTACGGAAACACCATATATTTT	CATERGYGNTIYF
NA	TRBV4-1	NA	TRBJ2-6	TGCGCCAGCAGCCAAGAAGTTGCCTCTGGGGCCAACGTCCTGACTTTC	CASSQEVASGANVLTF
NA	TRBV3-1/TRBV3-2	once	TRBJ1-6	TGTGCCAGCAGCCAAGTGTCAGGCACTAGCTCCTATAATTCACCCCTCCACTTT	CASSQVSGTSSYNSPLHF
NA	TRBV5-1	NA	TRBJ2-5	TGCGCCAGCAGCTCAACAGGGTTCCAAGAGACCCAGTACTTC	CASSSTGFQETQYF
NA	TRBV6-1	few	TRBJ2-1	TGTGCCAGCAGTGAACCCGGGAGAATGAAAAATGAGCAGTTCTTC	CASSEPGRMKNEQFF